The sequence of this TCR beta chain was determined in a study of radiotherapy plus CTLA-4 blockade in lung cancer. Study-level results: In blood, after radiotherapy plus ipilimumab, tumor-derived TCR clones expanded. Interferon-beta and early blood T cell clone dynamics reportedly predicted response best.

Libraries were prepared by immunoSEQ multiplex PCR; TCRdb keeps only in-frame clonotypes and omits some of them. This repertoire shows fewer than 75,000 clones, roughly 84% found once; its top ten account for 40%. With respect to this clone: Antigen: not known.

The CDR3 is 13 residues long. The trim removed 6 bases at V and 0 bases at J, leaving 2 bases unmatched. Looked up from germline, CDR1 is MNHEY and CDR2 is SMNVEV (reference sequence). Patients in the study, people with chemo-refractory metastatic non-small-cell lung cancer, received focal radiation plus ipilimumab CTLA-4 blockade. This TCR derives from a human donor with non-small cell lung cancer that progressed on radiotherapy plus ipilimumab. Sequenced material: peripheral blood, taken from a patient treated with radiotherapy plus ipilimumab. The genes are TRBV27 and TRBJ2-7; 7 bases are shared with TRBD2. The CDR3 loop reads CASSRTSSYEQYV. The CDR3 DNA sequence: TGTGCCAGCAGCAGGACTAGCTCCTACGAGCAGTACGTC.